A single sample gave rise to the 24 T cell receptor beta chains below, sequenced in a study of identical twins. Using its own MiXCR run on the 5' RACE reads, TCRdb lists one record per CDR3 protein. The sample includes fewer than 250,000 distinct CDR3 sequences, 7% to 8.5% seen only once; the top ten take about 5.8%. This sample also belongs to another study, concerning yellow fever vaccine responses in identical twins.

Sequenced input: CD8+ T cells sorted from blood. These receptors originate from a young woman in good health.

This clonotype was seen more than once but under ten times. This rearrangement joins TRBV20-1 to TRBJ2-1; TRBD2 matches at 12 bases. This CDR3 has 17 residues. In germline, CDR1 is DFQATT, CDR2 SNEGSKA (reference sequence). J lost 4 bases, V lost 3 bases, and 10 bases had no gene match. The CDR3 DNA follows: TGCAGTGCTAGGGAAATGACTAGCGGGGGCCTTTACAATGAGCAGTTCTTC. Its protein is CSAREMTSGGLYNEQFF.

The J gene is TRBJ2-7, the V gene TRBV6-5; 10 nucleotides align to TRBD1. Germline CDR1 and CDR2: MNHEY and SVGAGI. The CDR3 spans 17 residues. V shed 0 bases, J shed 2 bases, and the junction held 7 bases outside the gene matches. CDR3 DNA: TGTGCCAGCAGTTACTCGAGCCCGGGACAGGGGACCTACGAGCAGTACGTC. Translated: CASSYSSPGQGTYEQYV.

The rearrangement links TRBV11-2 to TRBJ2-7; 9 nucleotides agree with TRBD1. Germline values: CDR1 SGHAT, CDR2 FQNNGV. V lost 5 bases and J lost 2; bases outside the gene matches: 16. The CDR3 spans 18 residues. As DNA, the CDR3 is TGTGCCAGCAGCACCCTTCGGACAGGGGTTACCTTAACCTACGAGCAGTACTTC. Translating it yields CASSTLRTGVTLTYEQYF.

This clonotype has at least ten counts. The chain recombines TRBV12-3 or TRBV12-4 with TRBJ2-2, with D uncertain. This CDR3 has 14 residues. The ends were cut back, 6 bases at V and 2 bases at J, with 10 bases in the middle. Here the CDR3 reads CASRPASNTGELFF. The CDR3 nucleotides are TGTGCCAGCAGGCCAGCCTCAAACACCGGGGAGCTGTTTTTT.

Ten or more counts support this clonotype. The chain uses TRBV4-1 and TRBJ1-6, with no clear D. CDR3 length equals 13 residues. Germline loops: CDR1 MGHRA, CDR2 YSYEKL. The V end was cut by 0 bases, the J end by 9 bases, with 6 bases between. CDR3 amino acids: CASSQDARSPLHF. Written as DNA, the CDR3 is TGCGCCAGCAGCCAAGACGCACGTTCACCCCTCCACTTT.

This clonotype was counted a few times. V is TRBV20-1 and J is TRBJ2-1; 10 bases map to TRBD2. Trimming cost V 0 bases and J 4 bases; bases outside gene matches: 6. The CDR3 runs 16 residues. Germline V gene sequence: CDR1 DFQATT, CDR2 SNEGSKA (reference sequence). The CDR3 here is CSARDELAGRYNEQFF. CDR3 nucleotide sequence: TGCAGTGCTAGAGACGAACTAGCGGGAAGATACAATGAGCAGTTCTTC.

V gene TRBV4-1 combines with J gene TRBJ2-3, with TRBD2 identical over 7 bases. Germline V lookup: CDR1 MGHRA, CDR2 YSYEKL. This CDR3 region has 16 residues. J was trimmed by 1 base and V by 1 base; bases with no gene match: 5. As DNA, the CDR3 is TGCGCCAGCAGCCAAGGACTAGCTCCTGGCACAGATACGCAGTATTTT. It encodes CASSQGLAPGTDTQYF.

This clonotype was counted between two and nine times. The chain's CDR3 is CASSSTEETQYF. Written as DNA, the CDR3 is TGTGCCAGCAGTTCGACAGAAGAGACCCAGTACTTC. V gene TRBV27 combines with J gene TRBJ2-5, with a weak D call TRBD1 (5 bases). This CDR3 has 12 amino acids. Trimming left V 4 bases short and J 3 bases short, with 6 bases between. Germline V gene data show CDR1 as MNHEY and CDR2 as SMNVEV (reference sequence).

This chain joins TRBV4-1 and TRBJ2-1; either TRBD1 or TRBD2 may supply D (5 bases each). Germline values: CDR1 MGHRA, CDR2 YSYEKL. CDR3 length: 15 amino acids. Trimming took off 4 bases at V and 0 bases at J, with 10 bases between the two ends. For the CDR3, the DNA is TGCGCCAGCAGCCGACAGAGGGGCTCCTACAATGAGCAGTTCTTC. Translation gives CASSRQRGSYNEQFF.

The chain joins TRBV3-1 to TRBJ2-6, with D possibly being TRBD1 or TRBD2 (5 bases each). CDR3 length: 18 amino acids. Looked up from germline, CDR1 is LGHDT and CDR2 is YNNKEL (reference sequence). V gave up 4 bases and J gave up 2 bases, with 18 bases separating them. CDR3 residues: CASSPIGAGFAGANVLTF. In DNA, the CDR3 is TGTGCCAGCAGCCCCATAGGGGCGGGTTTCGCTGGGGCCAACGTCCTGACTTTC.

The CDR3 DNA reads as TGCAGCGTCGTATCGGTAGGACTAGCGGGAAACACAGATACGCAGTATTTT. Translation gives CSVVSVGLAGNTDTQYF. V and J are TRBV29-1 and TRBJ2-3; 12 positions agree with TRBD2. The trim removed 6 bases at V and 2 bases at J, leaving 12 bases unmatched. CDR1 is SQVTM, CDR2 ANQGSEA, per germline. This CDR3 spans 17 amino acids.

This clonotype was detected only a few times. The rearrangement uses TRBV5-6 and TRBJ2-7; D gene unclear. V lost 3 bases, J lost 0 bases, and 10 bases lay in between. This CDR3 contains 14 residues. The germline CDR1 and CDR2 sequences are SGHDT and YYEEEE. CDR3 nucleotides: TGTGCCAGCAGCTGCTGGTGGCCCTCCTACGAGCAGTACTTC. The encoded protein is CASSCWWPSYEQYF.

This clonotype occurred many times. The chain links TRBV11-2 to TRBJ2-7; D unresolved. The CDR3 sequence is 16 residues long. Germline V lookup: CDR1 SGHAT, CDR2 FQNNGV. The V end lost 0 bases, the J end lost 0 bases, and 12 bases lay between the germline ends. The CDR3: CASSLEAGLYSYEQYV. The CDR3 nucleotides read TGTGCCAGCAGCTTAGAAGCAGGATTATACTCCTACGAGCAGTACGTC.

This clonotype was picked up many times. This chain links TRBV12-3 or TRBV12-4 with TRBJ2-1, with D possibly called TRBD1 or TRBD2 (5 bases each). There are 15 residues in the CDR3. Trimming removed 3 bases from V and 12 bases from J, with 21 bases in between. CDR3 loop: CASSFPDMGELLQFF. The CDR3 DNA follows: TGTGCCAGCAGTTTTCCGGACATGGGAGAATTATTGCAGTTCTTC.

In its sample, this clonotype was seen many times. The chain couples TRBV5-1 to TRBJ2-7, with D perhaps given as TRBD1 or TRBD2 (5 bases each). The V end was cut by 1 base, the J end by 3 bases, with 11 bases between. CDR3 length: 14 residues. Germline CDR1 and CDR2: SGHRS and YFSETQ. As DNA, the CDR3 is TGCGCCAGCAGCTTGCGAGGGGCGGTCTACGAGCAGTACTTC. Translating it yields CASSLRGAVYEQYF.

The DNA of the CDR3 is TGTGCCAGCAGTGAATCTGAGGGACTAGTCCACGAGCAGTACTTC. It translates to CASSESEGLVHEQYF. This sequence joins TRBV2 and TRBJ2-7, with TRBD2 matching 8 bases. This CDR3 comprises 15 residues. The V segment lost 2 bases and the J segment 5 bases; nucleotides outside the gene matches: 8. Germline assignment: CDR1 SNHLY and CDR2 FYNNEI.

This clonotype appeared many times. As DNA, the CDR3 is TGCGCCAGCAGCCCCGGCACTGGAAACACCATATATTTT. Translation: CASSPGTGNTIYF. The chain carries TRBV5-1 and TRBJ1-3, with D unresolved. CDR3 size: 13 residues. Trimming removed 4 bases from V and 2 bases from J, with 7 bases in between. Germline V CDR1 and CDR2: SGHRS, YFSETQ.

V is TRBV6-2 or TRBV6-3 and J is TRBJ2-3; D may be TRBD2 (6 bases). Trimming took 1 base from V and 4 from J, leaving 9 bases between them. There are 14 residues in the CDR3. Per the germline V gene, CDR1 is MNHEY and CDR2 is SVGEGT. CDR3 bases: TGTGCCAGCAGTTACTGGGGGGTTGCAGATACGCAGTATTTT. It is translated as CASSYWGVADTQYF.

The J gene is TRBJ2-1, the V gene TRBV3-1; 10 bases align to TRBD1. This CDR3 spans 17 amino acids. Germline-derived CDR1 and CDR2 are LGHDT and YNNKEL (reference sequence). V lost 5 bases, J lost 5 bases, and 12 bases stayed unmatched. CDR3 sequence (DNA): TGTGCCAGCAGCGCAGGCCCCGGGACAGGGGAAGACAATGAGCAGTTCTTC. It is translated as CASSAGPGTGEDNEQFF.

A few counts support this clonotype. CDR3 loop: CSATDWRGDTGELFF. The CDR3 nucleotides are TGCAGTGCTACCGACTGGCGGGGAGACACCGGGGAGCTGTTTTTT. The chain has TRBV20-1 and TRBJ2-2; weak D call: TRBD2 (6 bases). V lost 4 bases and J 3 bases, leaving 15 bases between the germline ends. CDR1 DFQATT and CDR2 SNEGSKA come from the germline V gene (reference sequence). This CDR3 spans 15 amino acids.

This clonotype was counted a few times. This chain links TRBV12-3 or TRBV12-4 with TRBJ2-1; TRBD1 aligns across 9 bases. The junction had 22 bases not matched to a gene; V was cut back by 9 bases and J by 4 bases. This CDR3 comprises 19 residues. The CDR3, as DNA: TGTGCCAGTACAGGACCGGGACAGGGCGCGGTAGCGGAATACAATGAGCAGTTCTTC. It yields the protein CASTGPGQGAVAEYNEQFF.

The rearrangement uses TRBV24-1 and TRBJ2-7; D is perhaps TRBD1 (6 bases). Germline-derived CDR1 and CDR2 are KGHDR and SFDVKD. This CDR3 spans 15 amino acids. The V end lost 0 bases, the J end lost 2 bases, and 10 bases lay between the germline ends. DNA of the CDR3: TGTGCCACCAGTGATTTGAAGGACAGAGCCTACGAGCAGTACTTC. Protein product: CATSDLKDRAYEQYF.

This clonotype was detected only a few times. The gene calls are TRBV12-3 or TRBV12-4 and TRBJ2-5; unclear D gene. The CDR3 is 13 residues long. The germline V and J ends were trimmed by 3 bases and 1 base, with 6 bases remaining between them. CDR3 protein: CASSLSRQETQYF. Written as DNA, the CDR3 is TGTGCCAGCAGTTTGAGTCGCCAAGAGACCCAGTACTTC.

This clonotype was observed many times. The chain combines TRBV6-5 with TRBJ2-7; the D is unclear. Trimming cost V 5 bases and J 2 bases, with 13 bases left between them. CDR3 length: 14 residues. Germline lookup yields CDR1 MNHEY and CDR2 SVGAGI. CDR3 in amino acids: CASSPTSKTYEQYF. In DNA form, the CDR3 reads TGTGCCAGCAGTCCCACGAGTAAGACCTACGAGCAGTACTTC.